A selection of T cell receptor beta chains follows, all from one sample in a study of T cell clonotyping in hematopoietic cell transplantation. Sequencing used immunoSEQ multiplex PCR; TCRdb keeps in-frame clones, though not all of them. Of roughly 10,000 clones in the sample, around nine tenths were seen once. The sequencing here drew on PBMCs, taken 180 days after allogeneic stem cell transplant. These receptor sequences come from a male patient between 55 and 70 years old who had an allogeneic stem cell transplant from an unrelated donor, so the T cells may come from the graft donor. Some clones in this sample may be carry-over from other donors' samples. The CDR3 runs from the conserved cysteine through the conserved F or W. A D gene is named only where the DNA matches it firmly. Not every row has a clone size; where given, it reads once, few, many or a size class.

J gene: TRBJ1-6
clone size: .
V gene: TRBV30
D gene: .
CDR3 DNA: TGTGCCTGGACCCCCGGAGGGGTGGGGACCTATAATTCACCCCTCCACTTT
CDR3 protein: CAWTPGGVGTYNSPLHF

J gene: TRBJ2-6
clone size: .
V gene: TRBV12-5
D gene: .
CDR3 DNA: TGTGCTAGTGGTTTGGGTCTCACTGGGGCCAACGTCCTGACTTTC
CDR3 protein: CASGLGLTGANVLTF

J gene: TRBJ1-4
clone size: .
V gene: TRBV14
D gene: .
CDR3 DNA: TGTGCCAGCAGCCAAGTCGGCCTTACAACTAATGAAAAACTGTTTTTT
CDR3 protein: CASSQVGLTTNEKLFF

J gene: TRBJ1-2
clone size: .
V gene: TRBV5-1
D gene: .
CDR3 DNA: TGCGCCAGCAGCTTGGGGCAGCTCTATGGCTACACCTTC
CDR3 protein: CASSLGQLYGYTF

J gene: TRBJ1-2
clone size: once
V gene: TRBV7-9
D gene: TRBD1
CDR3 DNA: TGTGCCAGCAGCTCGGGCCCTACAGGGGAAGGCTATGGCTACACCTTC
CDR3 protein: CASSSGPTGEGYGYTF

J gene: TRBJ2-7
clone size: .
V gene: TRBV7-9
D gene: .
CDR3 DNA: TGTGCCAGCAGTCATCTCCTGGAGGGAGGCGAGCAGTACTTC
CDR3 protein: CASSHLLEGGEQYF

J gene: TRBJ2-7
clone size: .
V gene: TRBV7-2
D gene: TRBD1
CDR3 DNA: TGTGCCAGCAGCCCAACCGGGACAGGACTCTACGAGCAGTACTTC
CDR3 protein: CASSPTGTGLYEQYF

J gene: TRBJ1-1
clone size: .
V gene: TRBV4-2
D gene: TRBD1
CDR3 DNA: TGTGCCAGCAGCCAAGACGGATCGACAGGGAGGGGGTTGGGGGCTGAAGCTTTCTTT
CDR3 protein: CASSQDGSTGRGLGAEAFF

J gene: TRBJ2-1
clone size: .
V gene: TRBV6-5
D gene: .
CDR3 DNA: TGTGCCAGCAGCTACAACAATGAGCAGTTCTTC
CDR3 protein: CASSYNNEQFF

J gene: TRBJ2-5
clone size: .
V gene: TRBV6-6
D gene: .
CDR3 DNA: TGTGCCAGCAGTTTCCTGGGGCTCCAAGAGACCCAGTACTTC
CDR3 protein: CASSFLGLQETQYF

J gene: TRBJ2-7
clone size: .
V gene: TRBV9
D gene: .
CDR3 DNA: TGTGCCAGCAGCGCCGAGGACAGAAAGCGCGAGCAGTACTTC
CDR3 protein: CASSAEDRKREQYF

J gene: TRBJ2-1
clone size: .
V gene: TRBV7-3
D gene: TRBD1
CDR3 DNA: TGTGCCAGCAGCTTGATGGGACAGGGGAGGAATGAGCAGTTCTTC
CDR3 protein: CASSLMGQGRNEQFF

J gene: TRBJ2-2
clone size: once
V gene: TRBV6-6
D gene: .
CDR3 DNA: TGTGCCAGCAGGTTTATCGAAACCGGGGAGCTGTTTTTT
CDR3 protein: CASRFIETGELFF

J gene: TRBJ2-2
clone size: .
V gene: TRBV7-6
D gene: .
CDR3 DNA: TGTGCCAGCAGCTTAGTTGTAGTTCCCGGGGAGCTGTTTTTT
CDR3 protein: CASSLVVVPGELFF

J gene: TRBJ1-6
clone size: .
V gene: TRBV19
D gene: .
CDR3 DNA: TGTGCCAGTATCCCCCTCCACTTT
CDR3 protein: CASIPLHF

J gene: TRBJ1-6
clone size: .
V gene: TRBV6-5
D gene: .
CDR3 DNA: TGTGCCAGCAGTTACAGCTTTAATTCACCCCTCCACTTT
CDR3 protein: CASSYSFNSPLHF

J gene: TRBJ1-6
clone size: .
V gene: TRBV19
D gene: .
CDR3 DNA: TGTGCCAGTCTCCGGGACACCAATTCACCCCTCCACTTT
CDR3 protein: CASLRDTNSPLHF

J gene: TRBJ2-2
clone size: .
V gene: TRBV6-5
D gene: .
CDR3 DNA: TGTGCCAGCAGTTACAACAGGAACACCGGGGAGCTGTTTTTT
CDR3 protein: CASSYNRNTGELFF

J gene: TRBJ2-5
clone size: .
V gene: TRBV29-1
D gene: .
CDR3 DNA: TGCAGCGTTGGGGTATGGGGGCAACAGACCCAGTACTTC
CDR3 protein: CSVGVWGQQTQYF

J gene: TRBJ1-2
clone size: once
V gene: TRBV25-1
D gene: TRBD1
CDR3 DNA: TGTGCCAGCTCCAGGACAGGGGTGATCGGCTACACCTTC
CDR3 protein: CASSRTGVIGYTF

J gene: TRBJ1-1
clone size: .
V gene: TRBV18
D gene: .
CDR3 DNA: TGTGCCAGCTCACCGACGGGCACTGAAGCTTTCTTT
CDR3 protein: CASSPTGTEAFF

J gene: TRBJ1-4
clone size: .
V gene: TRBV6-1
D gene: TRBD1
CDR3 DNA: TGTGCCAGCAGTGGATGGACAGGGTCTAATGAAAAACTGTTTTTT
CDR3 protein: CASSGWTGSNEKLFF

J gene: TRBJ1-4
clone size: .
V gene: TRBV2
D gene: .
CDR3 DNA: TGTGCCAGCAGTTCTGATCAGGGTTCTGAAAAACTGTTTTTT
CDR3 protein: CASSSDQGSEKLFF

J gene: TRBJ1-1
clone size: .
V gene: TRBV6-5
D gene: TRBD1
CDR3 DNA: TGTGCCAGCAGGGGGACAGGGGCTAATGAAGCTTTCTTT
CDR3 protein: CASRGTGANEAFF

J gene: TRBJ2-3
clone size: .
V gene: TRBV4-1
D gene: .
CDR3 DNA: TGCGCCAGCAGGGCGGGGGCCACAGATACGCAGTATTTT
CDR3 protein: CASRAGATDTQYF

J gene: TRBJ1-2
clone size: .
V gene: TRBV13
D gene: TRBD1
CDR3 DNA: TGTGCCAGCAGCACCCGGACAGGGGAAGGCTACACCTTC
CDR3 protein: CASSTRTGEGYTF

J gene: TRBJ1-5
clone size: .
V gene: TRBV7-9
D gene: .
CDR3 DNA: TGTGCCAGCAGCTTGTCGGCAGGGAACCAGCCCCAGCATTTT
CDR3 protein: CASSLSAGNQPQHF

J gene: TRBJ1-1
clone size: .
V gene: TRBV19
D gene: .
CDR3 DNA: TGTGCCAGTAGTATTTTGGTCCGAGGGCCTGAAGCTTTCTTT
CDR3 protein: CASSILVRGPEAFF

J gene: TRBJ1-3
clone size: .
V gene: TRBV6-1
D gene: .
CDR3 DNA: TGTGCCAGCAGTGATAGGGGGGGCCCAGTGGGAAACACCATATATTTT
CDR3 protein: CASSDRGGPVGNTIYF

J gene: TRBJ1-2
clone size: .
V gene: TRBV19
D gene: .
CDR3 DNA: TGTGCCAGTACTGACGACCCCACAGTTACGCATGGCTACACCTTC
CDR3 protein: CASTDDPTVTHGYTF

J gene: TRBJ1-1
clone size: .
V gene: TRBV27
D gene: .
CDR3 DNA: TGTGCCAGCAGGATACAGGTCTACACTGAAGCTTTCTTT
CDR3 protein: CASRIQVYTEAFF

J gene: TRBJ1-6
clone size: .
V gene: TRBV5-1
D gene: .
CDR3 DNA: TGCGCCAGCAGCTTGGAAGGAGTCGGAGGGAATTCACCCCTCCACTTT
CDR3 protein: CASSLEGVGGNSPLHF

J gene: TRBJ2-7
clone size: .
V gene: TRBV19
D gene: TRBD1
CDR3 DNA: TGTGCCAGTAGTGGATTAGGGGGCACCCACGCCTACGAGCAGTACTTC
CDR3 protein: CASSGLGGTHAYEQYF

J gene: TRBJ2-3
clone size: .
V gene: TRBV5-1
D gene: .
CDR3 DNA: TGCGCCAGCAGCTCACAGGGAGATACGCAGTATTTT
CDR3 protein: CASSSQGDTQYF

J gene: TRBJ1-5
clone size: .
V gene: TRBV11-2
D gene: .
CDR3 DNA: TGTGCCAGCAGCTTTTTGGCCAATCAGCCCCAGCATTTT
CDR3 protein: CASSFLANQPQHF

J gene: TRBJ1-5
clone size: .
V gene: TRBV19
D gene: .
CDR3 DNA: TGTGCCAGTAGTACTCGGGACGGGGGCAATCAGCCCCAGCATTTT
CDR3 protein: CASSTRDGGNQPQHF

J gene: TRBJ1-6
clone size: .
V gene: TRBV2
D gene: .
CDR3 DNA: TGTGCCAGCAGCGCGGGAGGGGTGAATTCACCCCTCCACTTT
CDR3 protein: CASSAGGVNSPLHF

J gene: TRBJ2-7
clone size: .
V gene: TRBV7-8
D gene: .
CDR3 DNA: TGTGCCAGCAGCTTCCGAGGGCGCTACGAGCAGTACTTC
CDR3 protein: CASSFRGRYEQYF

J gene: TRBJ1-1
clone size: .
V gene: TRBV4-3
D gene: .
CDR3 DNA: TGCGCCAGCAGCTTCTGGGGGGCAGGGGACATGAACACTGAAGCTTTCTTT
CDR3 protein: CASSFWGAGDMNTEAFF

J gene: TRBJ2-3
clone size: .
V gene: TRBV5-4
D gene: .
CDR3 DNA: TGTGCCAGCAGCTTGGCCGGGGGCACAGATACGCAGTATTTT
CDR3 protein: CASSLAGGTDTQYF

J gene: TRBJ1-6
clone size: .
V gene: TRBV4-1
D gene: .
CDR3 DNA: TGCGCCAGCAGCCCAGAGGGATCGGGGCAAAGGACCAATTCACCCCTCCACTTT
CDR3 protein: CASSPEGSGQRTNSPLHF

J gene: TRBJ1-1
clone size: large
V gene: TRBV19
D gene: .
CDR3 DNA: TGTGCCAGTAGCCAACAGGGAATTGAAGCTTTCTTT
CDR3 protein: CASSQQGIEAFF

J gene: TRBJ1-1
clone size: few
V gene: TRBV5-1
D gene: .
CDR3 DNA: TGTGCCAGCGCCCCCTGGGGTCCCACTGAAGCTTTCTTT
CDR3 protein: CASAPWGPTEAFF

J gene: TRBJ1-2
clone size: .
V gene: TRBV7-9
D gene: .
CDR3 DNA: TGTGCCAGCAGCTTTAAGGGCCCGGACTATGGCTACACCTTC
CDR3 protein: CASSFKGPDYGYTF

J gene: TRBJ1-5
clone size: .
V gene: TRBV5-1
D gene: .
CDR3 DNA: TGCGCCAGCAGCTTGTGGCAAGTTAACCAGCCCCAGCATTTT
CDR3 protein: CASSLWQVNQPQHF

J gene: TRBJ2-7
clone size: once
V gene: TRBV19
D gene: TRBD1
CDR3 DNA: TGTGCCAGTAGTATAAAAGGGGGCCAGACAGCTTACGAGCAGTACTTC
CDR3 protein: CASSIKGGQTAYEQYF

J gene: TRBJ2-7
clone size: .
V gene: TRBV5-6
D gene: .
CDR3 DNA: TGTGCCAGCACCCAACAGGGATACGAGCAGTACTTC
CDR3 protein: CASTQQGYEQYF

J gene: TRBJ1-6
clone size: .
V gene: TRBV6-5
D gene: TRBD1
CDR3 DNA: TGTGCCAGCGGATGGACAGGGAATTCACCCCTCCACTTT
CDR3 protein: CASGWTGNSPLHF